This passage covers 7 T cell receptor beta chains from one sample sequenced in a study of T cell repertoires in cytomegalovirus infection. TCRdb reanalysed the reads using MiXCR and keeps one entry per CDR3 protein. Seen here are about 180,000 distinct CDR3 sequences, approximately 15% observed once, and the top ten hold roughly 27%. The source material was PBMCs. The receptors come from a human donor in good health (CMV status not recorded). Some clones in this sample may be carry-over from other donors' samples.

This clonotype has at least ten counts. V is TRBV7-9 and J is TRBJ2-6, with D perhaps matching TRBD1 or TRBD2 (5 bases each). This CDR3 is 15 amino acids long. Trimming took 11 bases from V and 2 from J, leaving 16 bases between them. Germline V lookup: CDR1 SEHNR, CDR2 FQNEAQ (reference sequence). The CDR3 coding sequence is TGTGCCGAGGGAGACAGCAGGGCTGGGGCCAACGTCCTGACTTTC. Its protein product is CAEGDSRAGANVLTF.

V usage is TRBV5-1 and J usage is TRBJ2-2, with D possibly TRBD2 on 6 matching bases. The CDR3 sequence is 16 residues long. Looked up from germline, CDR1 is SGHRS and CDR2 is YFSETQ. V was clipped by 2 bases and J by 0 bases, with 11 bases between them. The CDR3 protein is CASSLGGMANTGELFF. CDR3 coding DNA: TGCGCCAGCAGCTTAGGAGGGATGGCGAACACCGGGGAGCTGTTTTTT. The entire variable domain, with the rest obtained from reference TRBV5-1 and TRBJ2-2, is as follows: KAGVTQTPRYLIKTRGQQVTLSCSPISGHRSVSWYQQTPGQGLQFLFEYFSETQRNKGNFPGRFSGRQFSNSRSEMNVSTLELGDSALYLCASSLGGMANTGELFFGEGSRLTVL.

This chain connects TRBV7-8 to TRBJ1-5; D is unresolved. The V end lost 1 base, the J end lost 3 bases, and 7 bases lay between the germline ends. CDR1 and CDR2 (germline): SGHVS, FQNEAQ. The CDR3 length is 14 residues. The CDR3 nucleotides are TGTGCCAGCAGCTTAGGTAACAACAATCAGCCCCAGCATTTT. Translating it yields CASSLGNNNQPQHF.

This clonotype was seen repeatedly, ten times or more. The chain recombines TRBV7-2 with TRBJ1-1; D ambiguous. CDR3 size: 12 residues. CDR1 is SGHTA, CDR2 FQGNSA, per germline. Between the trimmed V and J ends, which lost 6 bases and 8 bases, there was a span of 13 bases. The CDR3 DNA reads as TGTGCCAGCAGTCAGTATGAGGCCGAAGCTTTCTTT. It codes for CASSQYEAEAFF.

The chain joins TRBV29-1 to TRBJ2-1, with D perhaps matching TRBD1 (5 bases). Germline loops: CDR1 SQVTM, CDR2 ANQGSEA. The CDR3 loop spans 16 amino acids. Trimming stripped 5 bases from V and 0 bases from J, with 17 bases between. The CDR3 bases are TGCAGCGTTCGTCGACAGACTCTTAGCTCCTACAATGAGCAGTTCTTC. This encodes CSVRRQTLSSYNEQFF.

V usage is TRBV9 and J usage is TRBJ2-3; no definite D call. Per germline, CDR1 SGDLS and CDR2 YYNGEE. The length of the CDR3 is 15 residues. Between the trimmed V and J ends, which lost 0 bases and 2 bases, there was a span of 10 bases. CDR3 region: CASSVGGYPTDTQYF. The CDR3 nucleotides read TGTGCCAGCAGCGTAGGCGGCTACCCCACAGATACGCAGTATTTT.

This clonotype was picked up many times. The chain joins TRBV28 to TRBJ2-7, with 7 bases matching TRBD1. This CDR3 has 13 amino acids. Losses at the gene ends were 8 bases for V and 5 bases for J; bases not matched to a gene: 9. Looked up from germline, CDR1 is MDHEN and CDR2 is SYDVKM. CDR3 DNA sequence: TGTGCCAGCGAAAACAGGGGCTACCACGAGCAGTACTTC. Residues: CASENRGYHEQYF.